The 11 T cell receptor beta chains reported below all come from one sample, sequenced in a study of post-analysis software for immune sequencing data. Study results and limitations: TRBV segments more frequent in patients than in controls numbered roughly five and included TRBV5-6, TRBV5-1 and TRBV20-1.

Their antigens are not known. Unique molecular identifiers were carried by the TCR beta cDNA libraries. Via MiXCR, TCRdb re-called the PCR reads, giving one row per CDR3 protein. Among 450,000 to 700,000 distinct CDR3 sequences, 44% were seen once, and the ten largest hold over 1.5%. Sequencing input: blood. Source of these receptors: a girl between 10 and 17 years old with multiple sclerosis.

The chain has TRBV11-2 and TRBJ1-4; TRBD1 matches 8 bases. The CDR3 sequence is 14 residues long. The ends lost 4 bases at V and 9 bases at J; junction bases unmatched: 7. Germline assignment: CDR1 SGHAT and CDR2 FQNNGV. The CDR3 protein is CASSSPRTGKKLFF. The DNA for the CDR3 is TGTGCCAGCAGCTCCCCTCGGACAGGGAAAAAACTGTTTTTT.

The CDR3 here is CASRRQGAAGELFF. The CDR3, as DNA: TGTGCCAGCAGGCGACAGGGTGCGGCCGGGGAGCTGTTTTTT. This chain connects TRBV2 to TRBJ2-2; 7 bases map to TRBD1. After removal of 6 bases from V and 6 bases from J, the junction contained 7 bases not matched to a gene. Germline V gene sequence: CDR1 SNHLY, CDR2 FYNNEI. The CDR3 is 14 residues long.

The chain joins TRBV12-3 or TRBV12-4 to TRBJ2-1; 7 bases are shared with TRBD1. J was trimmed by 4 bases and V by 3 bases; bases with no gene match: 12. The CDR3 totals 17 residues. DNA for the CDR3: TGTGCCAGCAGTTTTATCGGACGACAGGGTTTATACAATGAGCAGTTCTTC. It codes for CASSFIGRQGLYNEQFF.

The J gene is TRBJ2-1, the V gene TRBV6-6; TRBD2 agrees at 7 bases. The CDR3 spans 13 residues. From germline, CDR1 is MNHNY and CDR2 SVGAGI (reference sequence). Trimming at V came to 8 bases and at J to 6 bases, leaving 7 bases not matched to a gene. CDR3 nucleotides: TGTGCCAGCGGGATCAGGGAGGGCAATGAGCAGTTCTTC. As protein: CASGIREGNEQFF.

This rearrangement joins TRBV4-2 to TRBJ1-2, with 7 bases lining up with TRBD1. The CDR3 length is 16 residues. Germline V CDR1 and CDR2: LGHNA, YNFKEQ. V trimming: 1 base; J trimming: 6 bases; junction bases outside the gene matches: 11. In nucleotides, the CDR3 is TGTGCCAGCAGCCAAGGCGGGGCCCAGGGGGTAGATGGCTACACCTTC. Translating gives CASSQGGAQGVDGYTF.

The chain carries TRBV7-2 and TRBJ2-5; 11 nucleotides line up with TRBD2. This CDR3 has 16 amino acids. The trim removed 3 bases at V and 5 bases at J, leaving 8 bases unmatched. Germline V gene sequence: CDR1 SGHTA, CDR2 FQGNSA. The CDR3: CASSFLAGGPRETQYF. The CDR3 nucleotides read TGTGCCAGCAGCTTTTTAGCGGGGGGGCCGAGGGAGACCCAGTACTTC.

The sample holds a few counts of this clonotype. The junction departs from the called germline gene at one end, perhaps through a read error. The genes are TRBV6-6 and TRBJ2-3; D tentatively reads TRBD1 or TRBD2 (6 bases each). CDR1 is MNHNY and CDR2 is SVGAGI in the germline V gene (reference sequence). There are 14 residues in the CDR3. DNA for the CDR3: TGTGCCAGCAGTTACGAACCGGGGGCAGATACGCCGTATTTT. Amino acids: CASSYEPGADTPYF.

The gene calls are TRBV12-3 or TRBV12-4 and TRBJ2-7; D ambiguous. Deletions cut 2 bases from V and 4 bases from J, with 9 bases between. The CDR3 spans 13 residues. DNA of the CDR3: TGTGCCAGCAGTTTAATTACGTTATACGAGCAGTACTTC. Its translation is CASSLITLYEQYF.

The V gene is TRBV2, the J gene TRBJ2-7; 9 nucleotides line up with TRBD2. The V and J ends lost 0 bases and 6 bases, in that order; junction bases with no gene match: 9. Per germline, CDR1 SNHLY and CDR2 FYNNEI. This CDR3 is 16 amino acids long. CDR3 sequence reads: CASSEAYRTSESEQYF. CDR3 in DNA: TGTGCCAGCAGTGAAGCGTATCGGACTAGCGAATCCGAGCAGTACTTC.

This clonotype has more than one count but fewer than ten. The chain uses TRBV7-6 and TRBJ2-7; 9 positions match TRBD1. This CDR3 contains 13 residues. Trimming cost V 4 bases and J 5 bases; bases outside gene matches: 3. Germline V gene data show CDR1 as SGHVS and CDR2 as FNYEAQ. The CDR3 reads CASSWGQGNEQYF. CDR3 bases: TGTGCCAGCAGCTGGGGACAGGGCAACGAGCAGTACTTC. Using reference TRBV7-6 and TRBJ2-7 for the parts outside the CDR3, the full variable domain is GAGVSQSPRYKVTKRGQDVALRCDPISGHVSLYWYRQALGQGPEFLTYFNYEAQQDKSGLPNDRFSAERPEGSISTLTIQRTEQRDSAMYRCASSWGQGNEQYFGPGTRLTVT.

This clonotype has only a few counts. V is TRBV5-1 and J is TRBJ1-6, with D possibly matching TRBD1 (5 bases). V dropped 4 bases and J dropped 8 bases, with 10 bases sitting between them. Germline CDR1 and CDR2: SGHRS and YFSETQ. The CDR3 spans 13 residues. In DNA, the CDR3 is TGCGCCAGCAGCGCCAGGGCGGATTCACCCCTCCACTTT. It encodes CASSARADSPLHF.